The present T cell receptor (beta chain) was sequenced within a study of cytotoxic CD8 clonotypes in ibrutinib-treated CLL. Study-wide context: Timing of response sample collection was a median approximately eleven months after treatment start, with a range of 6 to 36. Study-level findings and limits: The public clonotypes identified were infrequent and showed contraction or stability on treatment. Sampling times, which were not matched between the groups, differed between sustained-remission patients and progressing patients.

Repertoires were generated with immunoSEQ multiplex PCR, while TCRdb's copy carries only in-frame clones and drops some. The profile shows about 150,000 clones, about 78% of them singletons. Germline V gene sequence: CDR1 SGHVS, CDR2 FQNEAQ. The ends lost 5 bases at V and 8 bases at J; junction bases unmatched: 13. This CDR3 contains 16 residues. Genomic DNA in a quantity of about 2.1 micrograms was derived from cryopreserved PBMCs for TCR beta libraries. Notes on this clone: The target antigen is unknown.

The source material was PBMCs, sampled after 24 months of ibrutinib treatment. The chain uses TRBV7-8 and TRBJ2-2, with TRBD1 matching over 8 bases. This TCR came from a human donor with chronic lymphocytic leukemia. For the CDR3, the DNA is TGTGCCAGCAGCGCCCAACAGGGGGTAATCGTGGGGGAGCTGTTTTTT. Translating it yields CASSAQQGVIVGELFF.